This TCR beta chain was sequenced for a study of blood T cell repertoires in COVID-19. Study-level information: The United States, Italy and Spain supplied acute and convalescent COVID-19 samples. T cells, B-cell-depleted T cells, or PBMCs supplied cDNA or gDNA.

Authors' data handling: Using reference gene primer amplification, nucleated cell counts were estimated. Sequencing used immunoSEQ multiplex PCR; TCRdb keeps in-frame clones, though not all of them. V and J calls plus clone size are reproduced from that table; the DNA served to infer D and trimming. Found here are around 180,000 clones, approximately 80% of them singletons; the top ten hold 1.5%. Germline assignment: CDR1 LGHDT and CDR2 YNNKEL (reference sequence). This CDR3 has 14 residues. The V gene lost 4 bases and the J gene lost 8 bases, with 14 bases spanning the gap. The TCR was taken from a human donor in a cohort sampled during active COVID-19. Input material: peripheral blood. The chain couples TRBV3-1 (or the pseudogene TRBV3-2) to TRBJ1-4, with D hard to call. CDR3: CASSLSGPYEKLFF. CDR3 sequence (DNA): TGTGCCAGCAGCCTAAGCGGGCCCTACGAAAAACTGTTTTTT.